The entry below describes one TCR beta chain. The antigen remains unidentified. CDR1 and CDR2 from the germline V gene are MDHEN and SYDVKM. Deletions cut 1 base from V and 5 bases from J, with 9 bases between. The CDR3 runs 14 residues. Measured with immunoSEQ multiplex PCR; TCRdb has only the in-frame clones, and not every one. The sample has 80,000 or so clones, approximately 86% seen once; the top ten hold nearly 8%. The data were taken from a study of OX40 agonist ivuxolimab in advanced cancers. Overall study context: With a range of roughly 23 to 79, age averaged roughly 61 years, and 75% to 90% were male. Study results and limitations: At doses 0.1 to 3.0 mg/kg, CD4+ and CD8+ clones expanded.

This clonotype originated in an adult with an advanced solid tumor such as melanoma, head and neck, liver or kidney cancer. The chain recombines TRBV28 with TRBJ1-5; maybe TRBD1 (6 bases). The specimen comprised CD4+ or CD8+ T cells sorted from blood, sampled in a trial of the OX40 agonist ivuxolimab. The CDR3 DNA sequence: TGTGCCAGCAGTTTATTCGACAGGTATCAGCCCCAGCATTTT. This gives the protein CASSLFDRYQPQHF.